The 15 T cell receptor beta chains below all came from one sample that was sequenced in a study of control samples from healthy donors and cancer patients. The table came from immunoSEQ multiplex PCR; TCRdb's copy has only in-frame clones and leaves some out. The data show around 100,000 clones, just over 90% seen once. Sequencing used blood. The receptors derive from a woman between 18 and 30 years old in good health.

The rearrangement joins TRBV7-9 to TRBJ1-6; 7 bases match TRBD1. Germline CDR1 SEHNR, CDR2 FQNEAQ (reference sequence). V dropped 2 bases and J dropped 10; count of bases not matched to a gene: 8. This CDR3 region has 15 residues. DNA of the CDR3: TGTGCCAGCAGCTTATCGACAGGGTGGGTCTCACCCCTCCACTTT. This codes for CASSLSTGWVSPLHF.

The chain links TRBV11-2 to TRBJ1-2, with 8 bases identical to TRBD1. Per germline, CDR1 SGHAT and CDR2 FQNNGV. V shed 7 bases, J shed 3 bases, and the junction held 7 bases outside the gene matches. The CDR3 consists of 14 residues. The CDR3 DNA follows: TGTGCCAGCACCCGGACAGGGACCCACTATGGCTACACCTTC. Translation: CASTRTGTHYGYTF. Filled out from reference TRBV11-2 and TRBJ1-2, the complete variable domain reads EAGVAQSPRYKIIEKRQSVAFWCNPISGHATLYWYQQILGQGPKLLIQFQNNGVVDDSQLPKDRFSAERLKGVDSTLKIQPAKLEDSAVYLCASTRTGTHYGYTFGSGTRLTVV.

The chain employs TRBV6-6 and TRBJ2-7; D perhaps matches TRBD1 (5 bases). CDR1 is MNHNY and CDR2 is SVGAGI in the germline V gene (reference sequence). The germline V and J ends were trimmed by 6 bases and 3 bases, with 12 bases remaining between them. The CDR3 has 13 amino acids. The CDR3 is CASSRQFLYEQYF. In DNA form, the CDR3 reads TGTGCCAGCAGCAGACAGTTCCTCTACGAGCAGTACTTC.

The chain combines TRBV7-3 with TRBJ1-3; D remains ambiguous. V dropped 4 bases and J dropped 2 bases, with 6 bases sitting between them. Germline CDR1 and CDR2: SGHTA and FQGTGA. The CDR3 is 13 amino acids. The CDR3 DNA reads TGTGCCAGCAGCTCGAACCCTGGAAACACCATATATTTT. Its protein is CASSSNPGNTIYF. The whole variable domain, filled in from reference TRBV7-3 and TRBJ1-3, reads GAGVSQTPSNKVTEKGKYVELRCDPISGHTALYWYRQSLGQGPEFLIYFQGTGAADDSGLPNDRFFAVRPEGSVSTLKIQRTERGDSAVYLCASSSNPGNTIYFGEGSWLTVV.

The chain has TRBV10-3 and TRBJ2-7; 7 nucleotides match TRBD2. CDR3 length: 14 amino acids. Trimming cost V 0 bases and J 3 bases; bases outside gene matches: 2. Germline-derived CDR1 and CDR2 are ENHRY and SYGVKD. DNA for the CDR3: TGTGCCATCAGTGAGTCTGGCGGGAGCTACGAGCAGTACTTC. Residues: CAISESGGSYEQYF.

The chain combines TRBV27 with TRBJ1-6, with D hard to call. The ends were cut back, 8 bases at V and 9 bases at J, with 20 bases in the middle. The CDR3 extends over 15 amino acids. CDR1 MNHEY and CDR2 SMNVEV come from the germline V gene (reference sequence). The CDR3 loop is CASSLTGGSGSPLHF. The CDR3 bases are TGTGCCAGCTCCCTCACCGGAGGGAGCGGTTCACCCCTCCACTTT.

The chain carries TRBV19 and TRBJ1-5, with D maybe TRBD1 (5 bases). CDR1 and CDR2 from the germline V gene are LNHDA and SQIVND (reference sequence). The CDR3 covers 15 residues. Trimming cost V 3 bases and J 5 bases, with 14 bases left between them. This CDR3 reads CASSIYPGDHQPQHF. CDR3 sequence (DNA): TGTGCCAGTAGTATTTACCCCGGGGACCATCAGCCCCAGCATTTT.

The V and J genes are TRBV27 and TRBJ1-2; 7 bases fit TRBD1. This CDR3 is 13 amino acids long. After removal of 5 bases from V and 4 bases from J, the junction contained 4 bases not matched to a gene. CDR1 is MNHEY and CDR2 is SMNVEV in the germline V gene (reference sequence). This CDR3 reads CASSPYRGYGYTF. The CDR3 coding sequence is TGTGCCAGCAGTCCCTACAGGGGCTATGGCTACACCTTC.

This rearrangement joins TRBV24-1 to TRBJ1-1; D possibly corresponds to TRBD1 (6 bases). V dropped 8 bases and J dropped 5 bases, with 14 bases sitting between them. Germline V gives CDR1 KGHDR, CDR2 SFDVKD. CDR3 length: 13 residues. CDR3 protein: CATTPTGGTEAFF. As DNA, the CDR3 is TGTGCCACCACTCCGACAGGAGGGACTGAAGCTTTCTTT.

The chain combines TRBV28 with TRBJ1-2, with 10 bases identical to TRBD1. Germline V gives CDR1 MDHEN, CDR2 SYDVKM. The J segment lost 7 bases and the V segment lost 1 base, leaving 6 bases of the junction unmatched. The CDR3 has 15 amino acids. CDR3 amino acids: CASSLSGTGASGYTF. For the CDR3, the DNA is TGTGCCAGCAGTTTATCAGGGACAGGGGCGTCTGGCTACACCTTC.

This clone was seen only once. The DNA of the CDR3 is TGTGCCAGCATGCCTGGACACTTGAACACTGAAGCTTTCTTT. It yields the protein CASMPGHLNTEAFF. The rearrangement uses TRBV3-1 (or the pseudogene TRBV3-2) and TRBJ1-1; D perhaps matches TRBD1 (5 bases). V was clipped by 7 bases and J by 0 bases, with 12 bases between them. Looked up from germline, CDR1 is LGHDT and CDR2 is YNNKEL (reference sequence). The CDR3 extends over 14 amino acids.

V usage is TRBV5-1 and J usage is TRBJ2-5, with 9 nucleotides matching TRBD2. The CDR3 runs 18 residues. Germline CDR1 is SGHRS and CDR2 is YFSETQ. Germline trimming cut 1 base from V and 0 bases from J; bases unmatched to any gene: 10. CDR3 loop: CASSLMTSGVIYQETQYF. CDR3 DNA: TGCGCCAGCAGCTTGATGACTAGCGGAGTCATCTACCAAGAGACCCAGTACTTC.

The chain couples TRBV11-3 to TRBJ1-1; D gene unclear. Trimming shortened V by 2 bases and J by 4 bases, and 8 bases separated the two germline ends. The CDR3 runs to 13 residues. Germline lookup yields CDR1 SGHNT and CDR2 YENEEA. CDR3 in amino acids: CASSLTPVTEAFF. The CDR3 nucleotides are TGTGCCAGCAGCTTAACCCCAGTCACTGAAGCTTTCTTT.

The rearrangement links TRBV6-5 to TRBJ1-1, with D uncertain. Between the trimmed V and J ends, which lost 6 bases and 0 bases, there was a span of 11 bases. The CDR3 has 14 amino acids. Germline V CDR1 and CDR2: MNHEY, SVGAGI. CDR3 residues: CASSSLDLNTEAFF. CDR3 in DNA: TGTGCCAGCAGCTCCCTCGACCTGAACACTGAAGCTTTCTTT.

The chain recombines TRBV6-2 or TRBV6-3 with TRBJ1-1, with TRBD1 as a possible D gene (5 bases). The CDR3 length is 16 residues. The ends were cut back, 5 bases at V and 4 bases at J, with 20 bases in the middle. Per germline, CDR1 MNHEY and CDR2 SVGEGT. The CDR3 nucleotides read TGTGCCAGCAGTCATACGTCCGGGGGGGTGAGCACTGAAGCTTTCTTT. Its protein product is CASSHTSGGVSTEAFF.